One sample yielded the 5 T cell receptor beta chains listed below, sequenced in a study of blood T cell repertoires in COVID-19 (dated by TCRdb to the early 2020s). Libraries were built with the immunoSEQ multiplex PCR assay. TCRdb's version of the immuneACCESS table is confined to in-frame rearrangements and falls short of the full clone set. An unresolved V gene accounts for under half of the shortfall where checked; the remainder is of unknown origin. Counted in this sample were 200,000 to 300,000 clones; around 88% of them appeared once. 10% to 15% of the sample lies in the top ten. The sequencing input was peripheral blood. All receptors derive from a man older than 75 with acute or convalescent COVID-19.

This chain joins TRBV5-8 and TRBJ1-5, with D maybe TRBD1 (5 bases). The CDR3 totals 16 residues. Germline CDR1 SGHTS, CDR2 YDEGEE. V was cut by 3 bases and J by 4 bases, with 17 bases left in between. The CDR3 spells CASSSTGFGQNQPQHF. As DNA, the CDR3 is TGTGCCAGCAGCTCCACAGGATTCGGCCAAAATCAGCCCCAGCATTTT.

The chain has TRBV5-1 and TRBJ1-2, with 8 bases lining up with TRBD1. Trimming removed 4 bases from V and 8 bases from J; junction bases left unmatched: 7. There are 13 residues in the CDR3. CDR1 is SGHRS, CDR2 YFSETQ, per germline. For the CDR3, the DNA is TGCGCCAGCAGCCCGGACAGGGAAGAAGGCTACACCTTC. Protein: CASSPDREEGYTF.

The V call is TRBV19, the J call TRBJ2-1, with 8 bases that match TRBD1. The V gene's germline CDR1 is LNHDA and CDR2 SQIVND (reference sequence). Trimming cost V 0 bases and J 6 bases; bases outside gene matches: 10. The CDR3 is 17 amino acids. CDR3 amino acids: CASSIDLSRTGPNEQFF. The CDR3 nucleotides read TGTGCCAGTAGTATAGATCTATCGCGGACAGGGCCCAATGAGCAGTTCTTC.

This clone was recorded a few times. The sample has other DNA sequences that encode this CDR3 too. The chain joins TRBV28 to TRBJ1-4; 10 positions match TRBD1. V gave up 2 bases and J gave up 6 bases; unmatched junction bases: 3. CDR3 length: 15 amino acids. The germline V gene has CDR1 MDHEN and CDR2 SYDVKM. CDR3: CASSLVGQGDEKLFF. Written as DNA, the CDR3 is TGTGCCAGCAGTTTAGTCGGACAGGGGGATGAAAAACTGTTTTTT.

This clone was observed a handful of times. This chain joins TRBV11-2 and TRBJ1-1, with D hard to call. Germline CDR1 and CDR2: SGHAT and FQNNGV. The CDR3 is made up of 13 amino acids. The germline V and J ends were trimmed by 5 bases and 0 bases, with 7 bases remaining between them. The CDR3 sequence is CASSPLLNTEAFF. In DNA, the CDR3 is TGTGCCAGCAGCCCTCTTTTGAACACTGAAGCTTTCTTT.